This T cell receptor beta chain was retrieved from a study of blood T cell repertoires in COVID-19. About the study: The study drew acute and convalescent COVID-19 samples from the United States, Italy and Spain. The analysed material was cDNA or gDNA that came from T cells, B-cell-depleted T cells, or PBMCs.

Authors' methods: Nucleated cell number was recorded as an estimate derived from reference gene primer amplification. Only in-frame clones appear in the TCRdb table, and some are missing; sequencing was by immunoSEQ multiplex PCR. That table gives V, J and clone size, and the DNA gave D and trimming. The profile shows some 97,000 clones, roughly 79% of them singletons. CDR3 length: 15 amino acids. V was cut by 3 bases and J by 4 bases, with 13 bases left in between. CDR1 and CDR2 from the germline V gene are LNHDA and SQIVND (reference sequence). The chain carries TRBV19 and TRBJ1-5, with D perhaps matching TRBD1 (5 bases). Sequenced input: peripheral blood. The sequence derives from a woman aged 70 to 79 with acute or convalescent COVID-19. The CDR3 bases are TGTGCCAGTAGTATGGGAGGAGGGGCAAATCAGCCCCAGCATTTT. Encoded protein: CASSMGGGANQPQHF.